This TCR beta chain was found in a study of blood T cell repertoires in COVID-19. Study at large: Samples taken during acute and convalescent COVID-19 were collected in the United States, Italy and Spain.

V shed 1 base and J shed 6 bases, with 14 bases lying between them. CDR1 is SGHRS, CDR2 YFSETQ, per germline. CDR3 length equals 15 residues. Authors' methods: Reference gene primer amplification yielded estimated nucleated cell counts. Sequenced by immunoSEQ multiplex PCR; TCRdb stores in-frame clones only, minus some. The DNA gave D and trimming, while V, J and clone size come from that table. The sample carries about 520,000 clones, 80% to 90% recorded once. Specimen: peripheral blood. This rearrangement joins TRBV5-1 to TRBJ2-1, with a weak D call TRBD1 (5 bases). This receptor was identified in a human donor in a cohort sampled during active COVID-19. The CDR3 DNA reads TGCGCCAGCAGCTTGTCCCTACAGGTGGGCAATGAGCAGTTCTTC. Its protein product is CASSLSLQVGNEQFF.